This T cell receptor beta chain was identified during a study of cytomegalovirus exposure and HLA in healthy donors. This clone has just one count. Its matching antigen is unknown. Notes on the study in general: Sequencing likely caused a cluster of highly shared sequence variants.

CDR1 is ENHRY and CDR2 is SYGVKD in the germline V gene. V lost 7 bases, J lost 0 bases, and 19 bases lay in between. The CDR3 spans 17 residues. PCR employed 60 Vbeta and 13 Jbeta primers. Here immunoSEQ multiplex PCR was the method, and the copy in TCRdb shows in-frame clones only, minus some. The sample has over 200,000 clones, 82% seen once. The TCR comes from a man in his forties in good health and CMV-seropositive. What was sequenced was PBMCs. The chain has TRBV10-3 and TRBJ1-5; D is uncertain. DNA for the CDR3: TGTGCCATCACCTTGGCGGACTCTCCCTATAGCAATCAGCCCCAGCATTTT. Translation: CAITLADSPYSNQPQHF.